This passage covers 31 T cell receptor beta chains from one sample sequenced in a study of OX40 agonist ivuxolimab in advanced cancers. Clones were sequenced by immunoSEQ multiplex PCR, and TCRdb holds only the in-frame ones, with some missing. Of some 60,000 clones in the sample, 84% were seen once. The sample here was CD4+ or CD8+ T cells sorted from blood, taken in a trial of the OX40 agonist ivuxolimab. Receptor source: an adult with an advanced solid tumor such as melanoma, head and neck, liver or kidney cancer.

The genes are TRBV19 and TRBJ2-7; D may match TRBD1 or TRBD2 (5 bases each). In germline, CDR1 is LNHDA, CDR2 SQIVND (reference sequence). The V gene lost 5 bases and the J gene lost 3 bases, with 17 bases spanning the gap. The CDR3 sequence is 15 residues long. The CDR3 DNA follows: TGTGCCAGTAGTCCCTCTGGGGGTTTATACTACGAGCAGTACTTC. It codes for CASSPSGGLYYEQYF.

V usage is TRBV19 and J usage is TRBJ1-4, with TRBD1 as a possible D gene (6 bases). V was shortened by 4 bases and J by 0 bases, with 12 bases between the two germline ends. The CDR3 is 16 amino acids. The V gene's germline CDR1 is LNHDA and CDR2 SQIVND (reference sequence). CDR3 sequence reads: CASSSLGGTTNEKLFF. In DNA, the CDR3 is TGTGCCAGTAGTAGCTTAGGGGGAACAACTAATGAAAAACTGTTTTTT.

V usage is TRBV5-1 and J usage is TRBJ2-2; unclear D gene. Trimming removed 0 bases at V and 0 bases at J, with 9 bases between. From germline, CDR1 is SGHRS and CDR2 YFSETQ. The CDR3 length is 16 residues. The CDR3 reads CASSLAGNPNTGELFF. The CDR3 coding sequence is TGCGCCAGCAGCTTGGCTGGGAACCCGAACACCGGGGAGCTGTTTTTT. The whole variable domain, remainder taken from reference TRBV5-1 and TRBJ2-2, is KAGVTQTPRYLIKTRGQQVTLSCSPISGHRSVSWYQQTPGQGLQFLFEYFSETQRNKGNFPGRFSGRQFSNSRSEMNVSTLELGDSALYLCASSLAGNPNTGELFFGEGSRLTVL.

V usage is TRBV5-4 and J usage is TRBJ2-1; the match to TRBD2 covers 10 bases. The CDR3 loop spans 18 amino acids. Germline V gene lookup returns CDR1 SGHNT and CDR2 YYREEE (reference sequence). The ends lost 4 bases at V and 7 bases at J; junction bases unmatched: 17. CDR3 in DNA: TGTGCCAGCAGCCTAAAGCGGGGGGGCTCGGGAACATTTAATGAGCAGTTCTTC. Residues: CASSLKRGGSGTFNEQFF.

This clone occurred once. In DNA, the CDR3 is TGTGCCTGGAGTGTACAGGGGCGCAAACTGTTTTTT. Protein product: CAWSVQGRKLFF. This rearrangement joins TRBV30 to TRBJ1-4, with 7 bases aligning to TRBD1. V lost 0 bases, J lost 11 bases, and 3 bases stayed unmatched. The CDR3 sequence is 12 residues long. The germline gives CDR1 GTSNPN, CDR2 SVGIG (reference sequence).

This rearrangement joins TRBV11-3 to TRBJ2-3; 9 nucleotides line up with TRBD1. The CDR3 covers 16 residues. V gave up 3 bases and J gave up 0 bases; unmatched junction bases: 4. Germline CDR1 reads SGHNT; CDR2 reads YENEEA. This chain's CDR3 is CASSLDRGLSTDTQYF. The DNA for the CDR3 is TGTGCCAGCAGCTTGGACAGGGGACTTAGCACAGATACGCAGTATTTT.

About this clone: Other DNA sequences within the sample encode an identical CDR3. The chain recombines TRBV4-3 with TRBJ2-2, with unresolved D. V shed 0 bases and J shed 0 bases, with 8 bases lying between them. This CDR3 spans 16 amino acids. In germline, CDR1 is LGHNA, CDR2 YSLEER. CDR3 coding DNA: TGCGCCAGCAGCCAAGAGGGCGATCCGAACACCGGGGAGCTGTTTTTT. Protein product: CASSQEGDPNTGELFF.

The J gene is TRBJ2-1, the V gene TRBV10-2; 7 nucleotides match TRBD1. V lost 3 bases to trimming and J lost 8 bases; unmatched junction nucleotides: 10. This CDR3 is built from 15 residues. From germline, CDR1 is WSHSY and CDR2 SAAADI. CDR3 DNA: TGCGCCAGCAGTGAAGAATCGACAGGGTGGGATGAGCAGTTCTTC. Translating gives CASSEESTGWDEQFF.

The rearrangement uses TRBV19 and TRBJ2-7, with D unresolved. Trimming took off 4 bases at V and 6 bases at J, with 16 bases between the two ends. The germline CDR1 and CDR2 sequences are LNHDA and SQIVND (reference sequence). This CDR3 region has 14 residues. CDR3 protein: CASSKGLAGVEQYF. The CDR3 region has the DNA TGTGCCAGTAGTAAGGGATTGGCTGGGGTCGAGCAGTACTTC.

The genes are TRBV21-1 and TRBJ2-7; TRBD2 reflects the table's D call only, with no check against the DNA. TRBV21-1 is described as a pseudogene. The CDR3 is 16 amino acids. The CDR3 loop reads CASSKVRTSLFYEQYF. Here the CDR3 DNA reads TGTGCCAGCAGCAAAGTCCGGACTAGTTTGTTCTACGAGCAGTACTTC.

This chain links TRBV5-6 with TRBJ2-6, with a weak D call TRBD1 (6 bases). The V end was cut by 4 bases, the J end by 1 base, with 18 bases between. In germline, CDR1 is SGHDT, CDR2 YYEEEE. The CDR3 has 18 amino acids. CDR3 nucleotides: TGTGCCAGCAGCCCTTTTGGAAGGACAGAATCTGGGGCCAACGTCCTGACTTTC. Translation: CASSPFGRTESGANVLTF.

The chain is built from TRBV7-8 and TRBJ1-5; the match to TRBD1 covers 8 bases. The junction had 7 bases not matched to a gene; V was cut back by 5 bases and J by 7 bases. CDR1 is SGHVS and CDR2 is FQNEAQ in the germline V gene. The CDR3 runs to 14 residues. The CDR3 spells CASSPDRGRQPQHF. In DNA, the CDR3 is TGTGCCAGCAGCCCAGACAGGGGAAGGCAGCCCCAGCATTTT.

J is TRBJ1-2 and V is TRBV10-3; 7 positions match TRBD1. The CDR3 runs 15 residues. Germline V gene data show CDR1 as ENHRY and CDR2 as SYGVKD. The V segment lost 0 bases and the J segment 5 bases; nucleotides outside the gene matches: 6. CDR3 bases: TGTGCCATCAGTGAGTCGTGGGACAGCCCTTATGGCTACACCTTC. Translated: CAISESWDSPYGYTF.

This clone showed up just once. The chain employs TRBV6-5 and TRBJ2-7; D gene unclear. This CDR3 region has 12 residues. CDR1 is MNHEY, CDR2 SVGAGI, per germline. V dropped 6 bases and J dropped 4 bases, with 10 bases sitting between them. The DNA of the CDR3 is TGTGCCAGCAGCCAGTCCCCATACGAGCAGTACTTC. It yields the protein CASSQSPYEQYF.

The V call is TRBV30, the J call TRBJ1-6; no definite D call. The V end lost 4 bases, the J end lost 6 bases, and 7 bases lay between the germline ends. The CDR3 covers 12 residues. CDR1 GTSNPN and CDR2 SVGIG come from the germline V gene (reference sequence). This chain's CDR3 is CAWKLSNSPLHF. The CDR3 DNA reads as TGTGCCTGGAAACTTTCTAATTCACCCCTCCACTTT.

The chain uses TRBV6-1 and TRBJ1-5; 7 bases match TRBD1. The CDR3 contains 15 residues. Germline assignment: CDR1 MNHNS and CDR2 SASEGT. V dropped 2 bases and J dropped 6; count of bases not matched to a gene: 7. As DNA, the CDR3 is TGTGCCAGCAGTGAAAACCCCAGGGGGGCTCAGCCCCAGCATTTT. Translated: CASSENPRGAQPQHF.

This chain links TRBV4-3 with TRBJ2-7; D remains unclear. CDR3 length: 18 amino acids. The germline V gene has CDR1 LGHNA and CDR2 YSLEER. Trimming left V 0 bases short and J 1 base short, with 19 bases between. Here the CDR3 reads CASSQELEAFGTSYEQYF. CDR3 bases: TGCGCCAGCAGCCAAGAGCTCGAGGCCTTCGGTACTTCCTACGAGCAGTACTTC.

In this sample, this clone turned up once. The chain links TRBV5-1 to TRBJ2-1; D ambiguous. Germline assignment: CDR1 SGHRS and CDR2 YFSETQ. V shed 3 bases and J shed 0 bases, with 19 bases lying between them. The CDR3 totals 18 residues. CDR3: CASSSFPLDRSSYNEQFF. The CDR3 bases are TGCGCCAGCAGCTCCTTCCCGTTAGACCGGAGCTCCTACAATGAGCAGTTCTTC.

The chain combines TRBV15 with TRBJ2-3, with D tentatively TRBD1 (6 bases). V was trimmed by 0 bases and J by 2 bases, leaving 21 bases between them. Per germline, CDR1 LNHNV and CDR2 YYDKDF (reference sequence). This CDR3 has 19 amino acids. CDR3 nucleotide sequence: TGTGCCACCAGCAGAGAGAGGGGGAAACGAGGACCCAACACAGATACGCAGTATTTT. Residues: CATSRERGKRGPNTDTQYF.

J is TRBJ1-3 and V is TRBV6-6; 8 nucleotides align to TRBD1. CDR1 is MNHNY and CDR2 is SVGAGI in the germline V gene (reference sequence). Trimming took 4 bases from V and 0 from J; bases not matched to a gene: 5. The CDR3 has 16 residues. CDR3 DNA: TGTGCCAGCAGTTCACAGGGGGTACCCTCTGGAAACACCATATATTTT. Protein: CASSSQGVPSGNTIYF.

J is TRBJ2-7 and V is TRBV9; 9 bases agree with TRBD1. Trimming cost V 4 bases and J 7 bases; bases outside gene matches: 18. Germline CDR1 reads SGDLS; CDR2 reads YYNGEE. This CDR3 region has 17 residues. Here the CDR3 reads CASSPGPRQGDLREQYF. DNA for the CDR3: TGTGCCAGCAGCCCAGGCCCGCGACAGGGGGACCTGAGGGAGCAGTACTTC.

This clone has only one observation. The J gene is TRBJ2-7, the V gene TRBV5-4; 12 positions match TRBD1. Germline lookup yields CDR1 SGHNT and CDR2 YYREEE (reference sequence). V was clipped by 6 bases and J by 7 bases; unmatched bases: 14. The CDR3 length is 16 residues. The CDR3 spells CASTAAMGQGAGEQYF. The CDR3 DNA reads TGTGCCAGCACCGCAGCAATGGGACAGGGGGCGGGGGAGCAGTACTTC.

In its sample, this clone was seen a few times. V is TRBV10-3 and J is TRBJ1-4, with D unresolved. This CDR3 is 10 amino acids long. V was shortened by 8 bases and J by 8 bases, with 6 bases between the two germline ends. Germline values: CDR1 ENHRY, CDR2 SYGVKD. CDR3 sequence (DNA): TGTGCCATCGGAAGCGAAAAACTGTTTTTT. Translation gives CAIGSEKLFF.

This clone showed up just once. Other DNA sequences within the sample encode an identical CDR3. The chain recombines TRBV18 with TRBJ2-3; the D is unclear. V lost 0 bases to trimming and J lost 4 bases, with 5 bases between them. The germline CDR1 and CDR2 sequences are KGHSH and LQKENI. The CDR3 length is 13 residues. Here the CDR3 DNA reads TGTGCCAGCTCACCACCGTCAGCAGATACGCAGTATTTT. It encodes CASSPPSADTQYF.

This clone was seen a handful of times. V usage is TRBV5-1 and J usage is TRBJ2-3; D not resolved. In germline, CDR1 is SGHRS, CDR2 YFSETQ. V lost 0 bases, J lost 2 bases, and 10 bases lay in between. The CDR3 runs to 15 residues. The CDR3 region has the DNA TGCGCCAGCAGCTTGGAGGGCCGGTTCACAGATACGCAGTATTTT. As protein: CASSLEGRFTDTQYF.

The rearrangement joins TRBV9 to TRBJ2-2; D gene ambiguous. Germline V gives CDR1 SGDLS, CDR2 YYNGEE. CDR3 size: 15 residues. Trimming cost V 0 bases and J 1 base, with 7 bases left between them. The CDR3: CASSVADGNTGELFF. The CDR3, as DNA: TGTGCCAGCAGCGTAGCGGACGGGAACACCGGGGAGCTGTTTTTT.

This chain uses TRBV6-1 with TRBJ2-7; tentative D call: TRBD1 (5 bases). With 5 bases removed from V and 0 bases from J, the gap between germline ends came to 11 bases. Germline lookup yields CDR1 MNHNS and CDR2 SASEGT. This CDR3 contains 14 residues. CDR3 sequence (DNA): TGTGCCAGCAGTCCAGAGACAGTCTCCTACGAGCAGTACTTC. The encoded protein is CASSPETVSYEQYF.

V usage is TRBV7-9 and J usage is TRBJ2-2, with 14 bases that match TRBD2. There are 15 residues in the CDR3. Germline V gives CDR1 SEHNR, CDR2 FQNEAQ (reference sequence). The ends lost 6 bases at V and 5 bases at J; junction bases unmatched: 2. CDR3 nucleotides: TGTGCCAGCAGACGGACTAGCGGGAGGACCGGGGAGCTGTTTTTT. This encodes CASRRTSGRTGELFF.

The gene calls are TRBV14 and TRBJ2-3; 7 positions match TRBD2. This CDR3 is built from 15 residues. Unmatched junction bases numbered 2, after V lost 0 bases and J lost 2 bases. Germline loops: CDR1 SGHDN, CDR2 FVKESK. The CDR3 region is CASSQDSGLTDTQYF. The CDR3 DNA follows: TGTGCCAGCAGCCAAGATAGCGGGCTCACAGATACGCAGTATTTT.

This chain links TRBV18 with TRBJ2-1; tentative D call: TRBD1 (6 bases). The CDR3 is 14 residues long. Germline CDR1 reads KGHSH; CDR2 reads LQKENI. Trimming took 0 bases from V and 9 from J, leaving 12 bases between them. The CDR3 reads CASSPPAGAGEQFF. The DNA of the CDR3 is TGTGCCAGCTCACCACCGGCAGGGGCTGGTGAGCAGTTCTTC.

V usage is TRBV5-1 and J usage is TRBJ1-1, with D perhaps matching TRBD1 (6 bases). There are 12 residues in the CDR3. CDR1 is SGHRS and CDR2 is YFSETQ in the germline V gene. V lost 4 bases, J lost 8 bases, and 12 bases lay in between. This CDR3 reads CASSPPGAEAFF. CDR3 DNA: TGCGCCAGCAGCCCGCCAGGGGCAGAAGCTTTCTTT.